This passage covers 32 T cell receptor beta chains from one sample sequenced in a study of a mutant IDH1 vaccine in newly diagnosed glioma. The method was immunoSEQ multiplex PCR; TCRdb's version includes in-frame clones alone and lacks a portion of them. The table lists about 26,000 clones, around 78% of them singletons. Their antigens remain unidentified. Regarding time point: week 35, safety follow-up. Every single dose of the vaccine, 300 ug of mutant IDH1 20-mer peptide, came with topical imiquimod. The material sequenced was PBMCs, taken from a glioma patient whose treatment included an IDH1 peptide vaccine. The receptor source for this set is a man aged 25 to 45 with glioma.

In its sample, this clone was seen once. The chain couples TRBV6-8 to TRBJ2-1; TRBD2 matches at 14 bases. CDR3 size: 20 residues. In germline, CDR1 is MNHGY, CDR2 SAAAGT. The V and J ends lost 2 bases and 8 bases, in that order; junction bases with no gene match: 17. DNA of the CDR3: TGTGCCAGCAGTTACACCCCCGGGACTAGCGGGAGCTTAGTTAGTGATGAGCAGTTCTTC. Translation gives CASSYTPGTSGSLVSDEQFF.

V is TRBV25-1 and J is TRBJ2-6, with D tentatively TRBD1 (5 bases). The CDR3 has 16 residues. V was clipped by 1 base and J by 0 bases, with 7 bases between them. Per germline, CDR1 MGHDK and CDR2 SYGVNS. The CDR3 loop reads CASSEFDSSGANVLTF. The CDR3 DNA follows: TGTGCCAGCAGTGAATTCGACAGCTCTGGGGCCAACGTCCTGACTTTC.

The V and J genes are TRBV29-1 and TRBJ2-3; D gene ambiguous. This CDR3 has 11 amino acids. Trimming removed 7 bases from V and 2 bases from J, with 7 bases in between. Germline V CDR1 and CDR2: SQVTM, ANQGSEA. The CDR3 bases are TGCAGCGCACAGTTCACAGATACGCAGTATTTT. It yields the protein CSAQFTDTQYF.

The chain couples TRBV5-1 to TRBJ2-1; no firm D call. This CDR3 has 14 residues. V lost 2 bases to trimming and J lost 2 bases, with 8 bases between them. The germline CDR1 and CDR2 sequences are SGHRS and YFSETQ. For the CDR3, the DNA is TGCGCCAGCAGCTTAAGGGTAACCTACAATGAGCAGTTCTTC. This encodes CASSLRVTYNEQFF.

The chain couples TRBV2 to TRBJ2-7; TRBD1 might be the D (5 bases). The CDR3 totals 19 residues. Germline V gives CDR1 SNHLY, CDR2 FYNNEI. V lost 1 base, J lost 0 bases, and 22 bases lay in between. The CDR3 DNA follows: TGTGCCAGCAGTGAAGAAATGCTCCCAGGGCCTATGGGCTCCTACGAGCAGTACTTC. Translation: CASSEEMLPGPMGSYEQYF.

The chain couples TRBV19 to TRBJ1-2; 9 bases map to TRBD1. Germline V gene sequence: CDR1 LNHDA, CDR2 SQIVND (reference sequence). CDR3 size: 14 residues. V trimming: 5 bases; J trimming: 4 bases; junction bases outside the gene matches: 5. CDR3 coding DNA: TGTGCCAGTAGTTGGACAGGGGAATCCTATGGCTACACCTTC. Translated: CASSWTGESYGYTF.

J is TRBJ1-2 and V is TRBV5-1, with TRBD1 matching 7 bases. V lost 4 bases, J lost 0 bases, and 6 bases stayed unmatched. Germline V gives CDR1 SGHRS, CDR2 YFSETQ. The CDR3 contains 15 residues. CDR3 in amino acids: CASSPRTGANYGYTF. Written as DNA, the CDR3 is TGCGCCAGCAGCCCCCGGACAGGCGCTAACTATGGCTACACCTTC.

The chain recombines TRBV15 with TRBJ2-3; D unresolved. The CDR3 covers 13 residues. Looked up from germline, CDR1 is LNHNV and CDR2 is YYDKDF (reference sequence). The ends were cut back, 1 base at V and 3 bases at J, with 5 bases in the middle. This CDR3 reads CATSRVSTDTQYF. CDR3 nucleotides: TGTGCCACCAGCAGAGTTTCTACAGATACGCAGTATTTT.

The rearrangement uses TRBV30 and TRBJ2-3; D gene unclear. Germline V gene data show CDR1 as GTSNPN and CDR2 as SVGIG (reference sequence). The CDR3 is 11 residues long. The V end was cut by 3 bases, the J end by 4 bases, with 5 bases between. The chain's CDR3 is CAWSGADTQYF. In DNA, the CDR3 is TGTGCCTGGAGCGGCGCAGATACGCAGTATTTT.

This clone was observed once. The chain carries TRBV5-1 and TRBJ1-1; 7 nucleotides align to TRBD1. The V and J ends lost 4 bases and 0 bases, in that order; junction bases with no gene match: 3. Germline loops: CDR1 SGHRS, CDR2 YFSETQ. The CDR3 is 14 amino acids. The CDR3 DNA reads TGCGCCAGCAGCCGACAGGGAATGAACACTGAAGCTTTCTTT. Translated, it gives CASSRQGMNTEAFF.

V and J are TRBV7-2 and TRBJ2-7; a weak D match, TRBD1 (6 bases). The CDR3 extends over 12 amino acids. V lost 1 base, J lost 6 bases, and 7 bases lay in between. Germline CDR1 reads SGHTA; CDR2 reads FQGNSA. This chain's CDR3 is CASSLGGGEQYF. The CDR3 DNA is TGTGCCAGCAGCTTAGGAGGGGGCGAGCAGTACTTC.

The chain is built from TRBV5-5 and TRBJ2-5, with D tentatively TRBD1 (6 bases). The CDR3 sequence is 14 residues long. Trimming stripped 3 bases from V and 5 bases from J, with 14 bases between. Germline CDR1 and CDR2: SGHKS and YYEKEE (reference sequence). CDR3 protein: CASSWDMAEETQYF. The CDR3 DNA follows: TGTGCCAGCAGCTGGGACATGGCGGAGGAGACCCAGTACTTC.

This chain joins TRBV4-3 and TRBJ2-6, with 11 bases that match TRBD2. CDR3 length: 20 amino acids. The J segment lost 0 bases and the V segment lost 2 bases, leaving 9 bases of the junction unmatched. The V gene's germline CDR1 is LGHNA and CDR2 YSLEER. The CDR3 region is CASSQSPSSGGTSGANVLTF. CDR3 sequence (DNA): TGCGCCAGCAGCCAATCCCCCTCTAGCGGGGGGACCTCTGGGGCCAACGTCCTGACTTTC.

J is TRBJ2-1 and V is TRBV30, with 8 positions matching TRBD2. The CDR3 runs 13 residues. With 2 bases clipped from V and 7 bases from J, the junction kept 4 bases outside the gene matches. Germline V gene data show CDR1 as GTSNPN and CDR2 as SVGIG (reference sequence). Here the CDR3 DNA reads TGTGCCTGGAGTATCGGGGGGGTGAATGAGCAGTTCTTC. Amino acids: CAWSIGGVNEQFF.

About this clone itself: One end of the junction is discordant with germline, which a read error may explain. The rearrangement links TRBV28 to TRBJ1-4; D is undetermined. The germline CDR1 and CDR2 sequences are MDHEN and SYDVKM. CDR3 length: 14 amino acids. CDR3 loop: CASSSGGSNEKLFF. The CDR3 DNA is TGTGCCAGCAGTTCGGGAGGGTCTAACGAAAAACTGTTTTTT.

This clone showed up just once. This chain joins TRBV9 and TRBJ1-1; 7 nucleotides match TRBD1. This CDR3 is 15 amino acids long. Trimming cost V 0 bases and J 1 base; bases outside gene matches: 3. CDR1 and CDR2 (germline): SGDLS, YYNGEE. Here the CDR3 reads CASSVEDRRNTEAFF. The CDR3 nucleotides read TGTGCCAGCAGCGTAGAGGACAGGAGGAACACTGAAGCTTTCTTT.

The chain recombines TRBV29-1 with TRBJ2-3, with TRBD2 matching over 12 bases. This CDR3 has 17 residues. Germline V CDR1 and CDR2: SQVTM, ANQGSEA. V trimming: 3 bases; J trimming: 4 bases; junction bases outside the gene matches: 11. The CDR3 loop is CSVDGLAGGSGPDTQYF. CDR3 nucleotides: TGCAGCGTTGACGGTCTAGCGGGAGGGTCAGGGCCAGATACGCAGTATTTT.

V usage is TRBV6-5 and J usage is TRBJ2-5; 12 nucleotides line up with TRBD2. The CDR3 is 15 residues long. V lost 6 bases to trimming and J lost 7 bases; unmatched junction nucleotides: 9. Per germline, CDR1 MNHEY and CDR2 SVGAGI. The chain's CDR3 is CASRGLAGRFGTQYF. In nucleotides, the CDR3 is TGTGCCAGCAGGGGACTAGCGGGTCGCTTCGGGACCCAGTACTTC.

This clone was observed a few times. This sequence joins TRBV14 and TRBJ2-1; tentative D call: TRBD1 (7 bases). Germline V gives CDR1 SGHDN, CDR2 FVKESK. V dropped 10 bases and J dropped 8 bases, with 21 bases sitting between them. The CDR3 covers 14 residues. CDR3 DNA sequence: TGTGCCACCCGAAGGCAGGGGGGCGAGGATGAGCAGTTCTTC. Translated: CATRRQGGEDEQFF. Based on the CDR3 plus reference TRBV14 and TRBJ2-1, the full variable domain is EAGVTQFPSHSVIEKGQTVTLRCDPISGHDNLYWYRRVMGKEIKFLLHFVKESKQDESGMPNNRFLAERTGGTYSTLKVQPAELEDSGVYFCATRRQGGEDEQFFGPGTRLTVL.

This clone was found once. The gene calls are TRBV4-3 and TRBJ1-4; D uncertain. CDR1 is LGHNA, CDR2 YSLEER, per germline. V shed 0 bases and J shed 3 bases, with 8 bases lying between them. CDR3 length: 15 amino acids. The CDR3 spells CASSQDGVPNEKLFF. The CDR3, as DNA: TGCGCCAGCAGCCAAGACGGGGTGCCTAATGAAAAACTGTTTTTT.

This chain uses TRBV5-1 with TRBJ1-5; possibly TRBD1 for D (5 bases). CDR1 is SGHRS, CDR2 YFSETQ, per germline. The V and J ends lost 1 base and 6 bases respectively, with 14 bases between them. This CDR3 is 15 amino acids long. CDR3 amino acids: CASSLSGVKGQPQHF. CDR3 bases: TGCGCCAGCAGCTTGTCGGGGGTAAAGGGTCAGCCCCAGCATTTT.

J is TRBJ2-7 and V is TRBV9; TRBD1 matches at 8 bases. Germline loops: CDR1 SGDLS, CDR2 YYNGEE. With V trimmed by 3 bases and J by 7 bases, 9 bases remained unmatched. The CDR3 is made up of 14 amino acids. The CDR3 nucleotides are TGTGCCAGCAGCGGAATATACACAGGGGGTGAGCAGTACTTC. Translated: CASSGIYTGGEQYF.

CDR3 nucleotide sequence: TGTGCCAGTAACCAAAGGGGGCCGAACACCGGGGAGCTGTTTTTT. This codes for CASNQRGPNTGELFF. V is TRBV19 and J is TRBJ2-2; 7 bases line up with TRBD1. The V gene end was trimmed by 7 bases and the J gene end by 0 bases; junction bases not matched to a gene: 5. The CDR3 contains 15 residues. CDR1 and CDR2 (germline): LNHDA, SQIVND (reference sequence).

The CDR3 here is CASSRGYNEQFF. CDR3 bases: TGTGCCAGCAGTAGGGGTTACAATGAGCAGTTCTTC. The J gene is TRBJ2-1, the V gene TRBV2, with a possible D match to TRBD1 (5 bases). Trimming stripped 5 bases from V and 4 bases from J, with 6 bases between. CDR3 length equals 12 residues. CDR1 is SNHLY and CDR2 is FYNNEI in the germline V gene.

This clone was observed once. The V and J genes are TRBV7-9 and TRBJ2-1; TRBD1 is a possible D gene (6 bases). The V end was cut by 5 bases, the J end by 1 base, with 15 bases between. CDR1 and CDR2 (germline): SEHNR, FQNEAQ (reference sequence). The CDR3 runs 16 residues. The CDR3 protein is CASSPKQGSSYNEQFF. As DNA, the CDR3 is TGTGCCAGCAGCCCAAAACAGGGCTCTTCCTACAATGAGCAGTTCTTC.

This clone was seen only a few times. The chain joins TRBV14 to TRBJ1-3, with D possibly being TRBD1 (5 bases). This CDR3 contains 15 residues. V lost 4 bases, J lost 4 bases, and 14 bases lay in between. CDR1 and CDR2 (germline): SGHDN, FVKESK. CDR3 DNA sequence: TGTGCCAGCAGCCGGATGCAGGGATACGGAAACACCATATATTTT. This gives the protein CASSRMQGYGNTIYF.

The V gene is TRBV9, the J gene TRBJ2-1; 7 bases map to TRBD1. Germline V gene data show CDR1 as SGDLS and CDR2 as YYNGEE. CDR3 size: 14 residues. With V trimmed by 7 bases and J by 4 bases, 8 bases remained unmatched. This CDR3 is CASGGGQFYNEQFF. The CDR3 nucleotides are TGTGCCAGCGGTGGGGGACAGTTTTACAATGAGCAGTTCTTC.

Written as DNA, the CDR3 is TGCGCCAGCAGCCCTGGACACTTCCAAGAGACCCAGTACTTC. This codes for CASSPGHFQETQYF. This chain links TRBV5-1 with TRBJ2-5, with D possibly TRBD1 on 5 matching bases. Deletions cut 4 bases from V and 1 base from J, with 11 bases between. The germline gives CDR1 SGHRS, CDR2 YFSETQ. This CDR3 is 14 amino acids long.

The V and J genes are TRBV5-4 and TRBJ2-3; D is undetermined. V was clipped by 4 bases and J by 4 bases, with 7 bases between them. The CDR3 totals 12 residues. Germline CDR1 reads SGHNT; CDR2 reads YYREEE (reference sequence). The CDR3: CASSPPSDTQYF. The CDR3 DNA follows: TGTGCCAGCAGCCCCCCCTCAGATACGCAGTATTTT.

The CDR3 bases are TGTGCCAGCGTGAGGGGGGGGTCTTACAATGAGCAGTTCTTC. Residues: CASVRGGSYNEQFF. The chain has TRBV5-6 and TRBJ2-1, with a weak D call TRBD2 (7 bases). V lost 7 bases to trimming and J lost 4 bases, with 15 bases between them. Germline V gene lookup returns CDR1 SGHDT and CDR2 YYEEEE. This CDR3 is built from 14 residues. Filled out from reference TRBV5-6 and TRBJ2-1, the complete variable domain reads DAGVTQSPTHLIKTRGQQVTLRCSPKSGHDTVSWYQQALGQGPQFIFQYYEEEERQRGNFPDRFSGHQFPNYSSELNVNALLLGDSALYLCASVRGGSYNEQFFGPGTRLTVL.

V is TRBV5-1 and J is TRBJ1-1; D is possibly TRBD1 (6 bases). Between the trimmed V and J ends, which lost 0 bases and 7 bases, there was a span of 13 bases. This CDR3 is built from 14 residues. Germline V gives CDR1 SGHRS, CDR2 YFSETQ. The CDR3 spells CASSLVGGNGEAFF. The CDR3 DNA reads as TGCGCCAGCAGCTTGGTAGGGGGAAATGGTGAAGCTTTCTTT.

This chain links TRBV29-1 with TRBJ2-7; 7 positions match TRBD2. With V trimmed by 2 bases and J by 5 bases, 3 bases remained unmatched. Germline values: CDR1 SQVTM, CDR2 ANQGSEA. The CDR3 totals 12 residues. CDR3 amino acids: CSVESGGDEQYF. In DNA, the CDR3 is TGCAGCGTTGAATCTGGGGGGGACGAGCAGTACTTC.